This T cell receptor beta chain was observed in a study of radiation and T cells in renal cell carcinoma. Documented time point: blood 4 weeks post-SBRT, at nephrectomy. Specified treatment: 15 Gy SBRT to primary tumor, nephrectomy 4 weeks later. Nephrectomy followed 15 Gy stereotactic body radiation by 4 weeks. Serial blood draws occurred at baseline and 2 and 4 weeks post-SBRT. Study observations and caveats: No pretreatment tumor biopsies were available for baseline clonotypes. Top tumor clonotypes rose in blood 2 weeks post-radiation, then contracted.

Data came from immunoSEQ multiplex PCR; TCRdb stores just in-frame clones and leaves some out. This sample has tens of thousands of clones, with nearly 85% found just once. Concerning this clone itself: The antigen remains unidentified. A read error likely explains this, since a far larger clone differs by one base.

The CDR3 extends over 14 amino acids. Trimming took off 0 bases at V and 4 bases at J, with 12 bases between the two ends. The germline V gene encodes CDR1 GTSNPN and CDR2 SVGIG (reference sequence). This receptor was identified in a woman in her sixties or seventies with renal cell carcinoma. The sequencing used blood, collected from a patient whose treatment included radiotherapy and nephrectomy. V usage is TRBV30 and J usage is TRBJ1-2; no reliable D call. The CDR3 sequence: CAWSVRLGVYGYTF. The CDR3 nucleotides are TGTGCCTGGAGTGTACGCCTGGGAGTCTATGGCTACACCTTC.